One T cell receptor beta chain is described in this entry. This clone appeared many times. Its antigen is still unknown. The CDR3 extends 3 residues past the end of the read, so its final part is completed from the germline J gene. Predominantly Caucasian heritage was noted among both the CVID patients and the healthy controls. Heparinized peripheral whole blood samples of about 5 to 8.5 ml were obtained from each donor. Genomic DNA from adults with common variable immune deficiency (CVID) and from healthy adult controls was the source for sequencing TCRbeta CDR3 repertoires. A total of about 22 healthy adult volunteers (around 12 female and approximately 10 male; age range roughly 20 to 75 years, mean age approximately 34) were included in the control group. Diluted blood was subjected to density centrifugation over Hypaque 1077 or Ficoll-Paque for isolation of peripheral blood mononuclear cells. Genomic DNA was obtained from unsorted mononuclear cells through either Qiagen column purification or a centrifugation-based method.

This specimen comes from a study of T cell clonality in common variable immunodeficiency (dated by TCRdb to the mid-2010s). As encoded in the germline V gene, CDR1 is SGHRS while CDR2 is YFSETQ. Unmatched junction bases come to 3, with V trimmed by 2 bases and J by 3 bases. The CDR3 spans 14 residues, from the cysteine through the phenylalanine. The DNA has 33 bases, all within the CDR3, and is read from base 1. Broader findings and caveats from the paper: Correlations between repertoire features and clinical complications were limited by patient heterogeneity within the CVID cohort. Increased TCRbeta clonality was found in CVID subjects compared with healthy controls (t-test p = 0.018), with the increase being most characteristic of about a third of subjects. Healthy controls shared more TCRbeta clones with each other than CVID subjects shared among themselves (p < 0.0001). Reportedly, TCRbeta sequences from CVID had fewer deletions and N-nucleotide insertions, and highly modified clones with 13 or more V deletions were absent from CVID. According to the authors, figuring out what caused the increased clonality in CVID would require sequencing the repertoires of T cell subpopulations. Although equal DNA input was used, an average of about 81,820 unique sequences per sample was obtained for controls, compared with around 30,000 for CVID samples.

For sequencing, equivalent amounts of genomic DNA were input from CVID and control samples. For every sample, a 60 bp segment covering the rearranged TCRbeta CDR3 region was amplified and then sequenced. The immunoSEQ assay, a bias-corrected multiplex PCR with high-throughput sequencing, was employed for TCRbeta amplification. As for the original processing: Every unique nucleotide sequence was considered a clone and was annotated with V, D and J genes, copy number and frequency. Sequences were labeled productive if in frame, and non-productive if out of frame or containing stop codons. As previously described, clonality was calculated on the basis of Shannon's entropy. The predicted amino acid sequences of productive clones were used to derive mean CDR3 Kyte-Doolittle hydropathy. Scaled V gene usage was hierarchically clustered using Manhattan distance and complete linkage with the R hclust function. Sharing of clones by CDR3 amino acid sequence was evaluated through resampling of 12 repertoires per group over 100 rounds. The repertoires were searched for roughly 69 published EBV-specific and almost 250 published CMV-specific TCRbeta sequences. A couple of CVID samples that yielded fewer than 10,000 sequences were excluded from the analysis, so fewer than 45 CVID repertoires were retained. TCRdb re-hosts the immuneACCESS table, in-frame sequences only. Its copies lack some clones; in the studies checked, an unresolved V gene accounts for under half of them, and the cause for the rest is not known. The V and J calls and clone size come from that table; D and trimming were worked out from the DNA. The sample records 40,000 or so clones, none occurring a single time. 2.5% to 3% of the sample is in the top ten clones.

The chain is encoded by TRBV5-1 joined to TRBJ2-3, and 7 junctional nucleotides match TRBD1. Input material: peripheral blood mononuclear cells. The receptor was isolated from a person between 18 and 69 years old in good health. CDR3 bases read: TGCGCCAGCAGCTTCGGACAGGTAACAGATACG. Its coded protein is CASSFGQVTDT. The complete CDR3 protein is CASSFGQVTDTQYF.